The subject of this entry is one T cell receptor beta chain. The antigen is undetermined. This record belongs to a study of cytomegalovirus exposure and HLA in healthy donors. Study findings and constraints: Testing in vitro showed a few CMV-associated chains specific for CMV antigens. Analyzed later, most CMV-associated TCR beta chains appeared HLA-restricted.

The trim removed 5 bases at V and 1 base at J, leaving 4 bases unmatched. Germline CDR1 and CDR2: MGHRA and YSYEKL. This CDR3 contains 16 residues. Healthy donors of bone marrow made up the group. PCR was performed using 60 Vbeta and 13 Jbeta primers. Only in-frame clones appear in the TCRdb table, and some are missing; sequencing was by immunoSEQ multiplex PCR. The profile covers roughly 90,000 clones, with about four fifths appearing a single time and approximately 7.5% taken by the ten largest. The TCR sequence derives from a young man in good health and CMV-seronegative. Sequenced: PBMCs. The rearrangement joins TRBV4-1 to TRBJ2-1, with 11 bases aligning to TRBD1. The CDR3 is CASSFGQGASYNEQFF. CDR3 in DNA: TGCGCCAGCAGCTTCGGACAGGGGGCATCCTACAATGAGCAGTTCTTC.